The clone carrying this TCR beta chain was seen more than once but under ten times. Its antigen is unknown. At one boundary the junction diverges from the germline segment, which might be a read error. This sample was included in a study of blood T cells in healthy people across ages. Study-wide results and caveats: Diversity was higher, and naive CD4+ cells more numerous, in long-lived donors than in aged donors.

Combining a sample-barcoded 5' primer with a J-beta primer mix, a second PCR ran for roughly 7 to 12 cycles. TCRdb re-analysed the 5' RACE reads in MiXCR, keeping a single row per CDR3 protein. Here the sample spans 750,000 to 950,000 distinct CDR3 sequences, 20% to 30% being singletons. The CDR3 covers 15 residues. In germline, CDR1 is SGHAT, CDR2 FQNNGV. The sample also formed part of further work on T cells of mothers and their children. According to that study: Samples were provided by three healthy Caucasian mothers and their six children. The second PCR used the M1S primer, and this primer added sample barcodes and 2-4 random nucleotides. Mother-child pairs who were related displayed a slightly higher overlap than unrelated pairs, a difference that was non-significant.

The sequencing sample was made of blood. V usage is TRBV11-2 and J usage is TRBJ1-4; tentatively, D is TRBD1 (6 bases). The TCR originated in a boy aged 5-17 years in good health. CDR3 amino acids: CASSYWAGANVKLFF. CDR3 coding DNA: TGTGCCAGCAGCTATTGGGCAGGGGCTAATGTAAAACTGTTTTTT.